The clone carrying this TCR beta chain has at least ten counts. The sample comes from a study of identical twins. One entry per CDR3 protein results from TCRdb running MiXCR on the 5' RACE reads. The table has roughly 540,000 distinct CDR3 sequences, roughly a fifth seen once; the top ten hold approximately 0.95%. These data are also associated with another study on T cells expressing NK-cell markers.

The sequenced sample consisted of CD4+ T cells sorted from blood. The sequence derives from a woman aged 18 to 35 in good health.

In nucleotides, the CDR3 is TGTGCCAGCAGCTTAGGGGGACAGGTCTACGAGCAGTACTTC. The encoded protein is CASSLGGQVYEQYF. The rearrangement uses TRBV7-2 and TRBJ2-7; 8 nucleotides line up with TRBD1. Germline CDR1 SGHTA, CDR2 FQGNSA. The CDR3 length is 14 residues. V shed 1 base, J shed 3 bases, and the junction held 2 bases outside the gene matches. Supplemented by reference TRBV7-2 and TRBJ2-7, the full variable domain reads GAGVSQSPSNKVTEKGKDVELRCDPISGHTALYWYRQSLGQGLEFLIYFQGNSAPDKSGLPSDRFSAERTGGSVSTLTIQRTQQEDSAVYLCASSLGGQVYEQYFGPGTRLTVT.